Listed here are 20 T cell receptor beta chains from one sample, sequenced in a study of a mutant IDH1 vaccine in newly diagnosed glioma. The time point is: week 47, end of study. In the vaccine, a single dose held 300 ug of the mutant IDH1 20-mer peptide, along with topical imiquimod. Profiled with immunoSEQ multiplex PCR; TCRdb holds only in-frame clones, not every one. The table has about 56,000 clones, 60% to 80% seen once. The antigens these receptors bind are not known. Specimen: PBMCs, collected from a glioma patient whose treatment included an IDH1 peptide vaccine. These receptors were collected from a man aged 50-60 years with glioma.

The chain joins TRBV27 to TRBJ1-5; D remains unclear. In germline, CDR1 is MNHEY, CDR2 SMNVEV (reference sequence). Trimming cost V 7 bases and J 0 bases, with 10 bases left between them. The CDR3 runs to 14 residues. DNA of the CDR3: TGTGCCAGCAACAAACAGAATAGCAATCAGCCCCAGCATTTT. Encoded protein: CASNKQNSNQPQHF.

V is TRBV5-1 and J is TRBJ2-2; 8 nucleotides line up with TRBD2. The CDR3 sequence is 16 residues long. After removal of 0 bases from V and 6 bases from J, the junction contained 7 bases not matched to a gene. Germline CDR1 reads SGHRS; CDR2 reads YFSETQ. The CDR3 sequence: CASSLEGLVNPGELFF. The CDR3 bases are TGCGCCAGCAGCTTGGAGGGACTAGTAAATCCCGGGGAGCTGTTTTTT.

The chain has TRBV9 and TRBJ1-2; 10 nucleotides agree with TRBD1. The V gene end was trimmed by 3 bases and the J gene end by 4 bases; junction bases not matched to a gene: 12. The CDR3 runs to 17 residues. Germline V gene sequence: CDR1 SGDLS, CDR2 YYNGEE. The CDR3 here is CASSERDRGLLGYGYTF. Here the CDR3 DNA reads TGTGCCAGCAGCGAGCGGGACAGGGGTCTCTTAGGCTATGGCTACACCTTC. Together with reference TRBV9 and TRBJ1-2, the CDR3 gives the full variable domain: DSGVTQTPKHLITATGQRVTLRCSPRSGDLSVYWYQQSLDQGLQFLIQYYNGEERAKGNILERFSAQQFPDLHSELNLSSLELGDSALYFCASSERDRGLLGYGYTFGSGTRLTVV.

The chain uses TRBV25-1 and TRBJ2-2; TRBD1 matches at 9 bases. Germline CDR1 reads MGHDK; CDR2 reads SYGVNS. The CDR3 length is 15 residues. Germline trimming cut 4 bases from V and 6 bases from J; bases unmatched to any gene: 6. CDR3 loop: CASSGYRGRPGELFF. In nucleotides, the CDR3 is TGTGCCAGCAGTGGATACAGGGGGCGCCCCGGGGAGCTGTTTTTT.

The CDR3 reads CASSEGQAGAYSNQPQHF. Here the CDR3 DNA reads TGTGCCAGCAGCGAGGGACAGGCCGGGGCTTATAGCAATCAGCCCCAGCATTTT. The chain couples TRBV7-8 to TRBJ1-5; TRBD1 agrees at 8 bases. Germline V gene sequence: CDR1 SGHVS, CDR2 FQNEAQ. The CDR3 covers 18 residues. Trimming cost V 5 bases and J 0 bases; bases outside gene matches: 12.

The CDR3 spells CASSEYGASSYNEQFF. Written as DNA, the CDR3 is TGTGCCAGCAGTGAATATGGAGCCAGCTCCTACAATGAGCAGTTCTTC. The chain joins TRBV25-1 to TRBJ2-1; no definite D call. Trimming took 0 bases from V and 0 from J, leaving 9 bases between them. Germline V gives CDR1 MGHDK, CDR2 SYGVNS. There are 16 residues in the CDR3. The whole variable domain, remainder taken from reference TRBV25-1 and TRBJ2-1, is EADIYQTPRYLVIGTGKKITLECSQTMGHDKMYWYQQDPGMELHLIHYSYGVNSTEKGDLSSESTVSRIRTEHFPLTLESARPSHTSQYLCASSEYGASSYNEQFFGPGTRLTVL.

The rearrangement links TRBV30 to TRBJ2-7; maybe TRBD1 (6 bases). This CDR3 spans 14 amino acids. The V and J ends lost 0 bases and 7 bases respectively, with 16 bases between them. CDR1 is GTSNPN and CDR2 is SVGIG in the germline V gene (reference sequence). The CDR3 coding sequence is TGTGCCTGGAGTGTACCCCCAGGGGTGCGGGAGCAGTACTTC. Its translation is CAWSVPPGVREQYF.

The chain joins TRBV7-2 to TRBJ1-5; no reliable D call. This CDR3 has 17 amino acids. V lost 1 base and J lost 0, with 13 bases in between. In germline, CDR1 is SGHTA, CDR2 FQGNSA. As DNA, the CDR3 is TGTGCCAGCAGCTTAGGACAACAGCCTTATAGCAATCAGCCCCAGCATTTT. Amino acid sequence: CASSLGQQPYSNQPQHF.

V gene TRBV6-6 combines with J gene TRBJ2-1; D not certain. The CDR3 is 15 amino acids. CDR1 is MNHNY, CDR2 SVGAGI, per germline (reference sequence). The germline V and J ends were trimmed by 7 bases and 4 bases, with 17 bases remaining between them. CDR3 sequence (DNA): TGTGCCAGCACCTACGGGCAGTCACGGTACAATGAGCAGTTCTTC. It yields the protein CASTYGQSRYNEQFF.

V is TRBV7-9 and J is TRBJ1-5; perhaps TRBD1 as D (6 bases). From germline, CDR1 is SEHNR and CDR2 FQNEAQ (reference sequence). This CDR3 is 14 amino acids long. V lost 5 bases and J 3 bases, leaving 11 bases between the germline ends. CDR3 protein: CASSRGAVNQPQHF. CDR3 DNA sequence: TGTGCCAGCAGCCGGGGGGCGGTCAATCAGCCCCAGCATTTT. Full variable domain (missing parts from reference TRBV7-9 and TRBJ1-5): DTGVSQNPRHKITKRGQNVTFRCDPISEHNRLYWYRQTLGQGPEFLTYFQNEAQLEKSRLLSDRFSAERPKGSFSTLEIQRTEQGDSAMYLCASSRGAVNQPQHFGDGTRLSIL.

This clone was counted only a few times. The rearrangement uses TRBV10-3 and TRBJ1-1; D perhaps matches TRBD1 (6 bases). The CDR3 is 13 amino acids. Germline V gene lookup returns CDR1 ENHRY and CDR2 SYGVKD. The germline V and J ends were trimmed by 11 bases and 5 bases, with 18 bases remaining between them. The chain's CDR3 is CAAEAGAGTEAFF. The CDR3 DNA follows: TGTGCCGCCGAGGCAGGGGCGGGTACTGAAGCTTTCTTT.

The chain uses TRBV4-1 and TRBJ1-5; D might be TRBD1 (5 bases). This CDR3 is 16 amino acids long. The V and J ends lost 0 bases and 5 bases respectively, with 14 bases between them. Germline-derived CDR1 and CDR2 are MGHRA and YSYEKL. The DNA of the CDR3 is TGCGCCAGCAGCCAAGATGTCGGCAGGGACGATCAGCCCCAGCATTTT. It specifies CASSQDVGRDDQPQHF.

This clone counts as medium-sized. The CDR3 DNA reads TGTGCCAGCTCACGGGTCCGAGGCGATGAAAAACTGTTTTTT. Translated, it gives CASSRVRGDEKLFF. J is TRBJ1-4 and V is TRBV18; no clear D gene. V lost 4 bases and J lost 6, with 12 bases in between. The CDR3 consists of 14 residues. CDR1 is KGHSH and CDR2 is LQKENI in the germline V gene.

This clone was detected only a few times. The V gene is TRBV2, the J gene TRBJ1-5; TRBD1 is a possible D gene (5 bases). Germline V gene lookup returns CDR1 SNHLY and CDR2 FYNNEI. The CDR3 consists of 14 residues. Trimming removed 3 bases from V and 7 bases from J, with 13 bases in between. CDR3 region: CASSDRGVGQPQHF. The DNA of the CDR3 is TGTGCCAGCAGTGATAGAGGGGTTGGACAGCCCCAGCATTTT.

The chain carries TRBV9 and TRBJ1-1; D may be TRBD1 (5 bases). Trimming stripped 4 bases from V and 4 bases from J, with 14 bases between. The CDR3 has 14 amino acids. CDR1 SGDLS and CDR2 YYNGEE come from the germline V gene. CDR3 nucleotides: TGTGCCAGCAGCACACACGGGGACGCCACTGAAGCTTTCTTT. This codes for CASSTHGDATEAFF.

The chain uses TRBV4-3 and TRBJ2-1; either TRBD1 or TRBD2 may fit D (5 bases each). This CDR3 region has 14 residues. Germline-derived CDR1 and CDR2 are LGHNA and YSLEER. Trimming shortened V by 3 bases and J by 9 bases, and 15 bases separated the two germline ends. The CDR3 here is CASSHAGWGSEQFF. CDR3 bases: TGCGCCAGCAGCCACGCTGGTTGGGGGTCTGAGCAGTTCTTC.

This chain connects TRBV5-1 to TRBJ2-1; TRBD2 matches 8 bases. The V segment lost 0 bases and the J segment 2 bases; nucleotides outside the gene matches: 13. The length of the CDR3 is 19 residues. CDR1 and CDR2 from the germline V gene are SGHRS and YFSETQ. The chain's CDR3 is CASSLAGGAGGTAYNEQFF. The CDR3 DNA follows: TGCGCCAGCAGCTTGGCCGGGGGGGCTGGGGGCACCGCCTACAATGAGCAGTTCTTC.

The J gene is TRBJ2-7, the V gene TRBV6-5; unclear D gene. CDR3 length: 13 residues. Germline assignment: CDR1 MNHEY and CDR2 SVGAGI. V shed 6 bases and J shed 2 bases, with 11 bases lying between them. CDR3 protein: CASSPGITYEQYF. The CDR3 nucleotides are TGTGCCAGCAGCCCTGGAATTACCTACGAGCAGTACTTC.

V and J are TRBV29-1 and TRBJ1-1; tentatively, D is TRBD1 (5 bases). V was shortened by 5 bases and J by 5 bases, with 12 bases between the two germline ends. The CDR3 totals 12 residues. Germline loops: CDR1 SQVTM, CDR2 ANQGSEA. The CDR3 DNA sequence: TGCAGCGTTAATGCAGGGTCAACTGAAGCTTTCTTT. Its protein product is CSVNAGSTEAFF.

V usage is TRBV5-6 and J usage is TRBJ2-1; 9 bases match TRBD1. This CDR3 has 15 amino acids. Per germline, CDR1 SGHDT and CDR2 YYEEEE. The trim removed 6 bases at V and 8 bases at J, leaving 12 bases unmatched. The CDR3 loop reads CASIPRDRVLDEQFF. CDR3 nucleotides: TGTGCCAGCATCCCAAGGGACAGGGTTTTGGATGAGCAGTTCTTC.